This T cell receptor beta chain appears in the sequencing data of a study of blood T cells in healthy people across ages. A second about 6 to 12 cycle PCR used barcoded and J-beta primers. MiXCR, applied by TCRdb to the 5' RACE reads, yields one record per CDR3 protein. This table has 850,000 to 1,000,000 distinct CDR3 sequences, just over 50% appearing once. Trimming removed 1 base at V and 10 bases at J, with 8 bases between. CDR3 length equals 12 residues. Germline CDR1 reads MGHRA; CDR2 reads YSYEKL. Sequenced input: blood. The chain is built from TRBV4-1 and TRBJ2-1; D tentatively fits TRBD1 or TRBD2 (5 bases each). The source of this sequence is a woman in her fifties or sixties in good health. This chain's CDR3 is CASSQVGGEQFF. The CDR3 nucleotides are TGCGCCAGCAGCCAAGTTGGGGGAGAGCAGTTCTTC.